This T cell receptor beta chain is drawn from a study of blood T cell repertoires in COVID-19. Study overall: The United States, Italy and Spain were the sources of the acute and convalescent COVID-19 samples. In each case, the material was cDNA or gDNA derived from T cells, B-cell-depleted T cells, or PBMCs.

Authors' analysis steps: Scientists estimated how many nucleated cells there were by amplifying reference gene primers. Sequencing was performed with immunoSEQ multiplex PCR; in TCRdb, only in-frame clones are kept and a portion is missing. That table gives V, J and clone size, and the DNA gave D and trimming. The sample shows 200,000 to 250,000 clones, roughly 80% of them seen only once. The ends were cut back, 1 base at V and 2 bases at J, with 18 bases in the middle. Germline V gene lookup returns CDR1 SGHAT and CDR2 FQNNGV. The CDR3 covers 17 residues. The sample was peripheral blood. The receptor's source is a woman in her 70s with acute or convalescent COVID-19. The chain links TRBV11-2 to TRBJ2-7; a possible D gene is TRBD2 (6 bases). CDR3 sequence reads: CASSLVSSSAYPYEQYF. The CDR3 nucleotides read TGTGCCAGCAGCTTAGTGTCGTCTAGCGCTTATCCCTACGAGCAGTACTTC.